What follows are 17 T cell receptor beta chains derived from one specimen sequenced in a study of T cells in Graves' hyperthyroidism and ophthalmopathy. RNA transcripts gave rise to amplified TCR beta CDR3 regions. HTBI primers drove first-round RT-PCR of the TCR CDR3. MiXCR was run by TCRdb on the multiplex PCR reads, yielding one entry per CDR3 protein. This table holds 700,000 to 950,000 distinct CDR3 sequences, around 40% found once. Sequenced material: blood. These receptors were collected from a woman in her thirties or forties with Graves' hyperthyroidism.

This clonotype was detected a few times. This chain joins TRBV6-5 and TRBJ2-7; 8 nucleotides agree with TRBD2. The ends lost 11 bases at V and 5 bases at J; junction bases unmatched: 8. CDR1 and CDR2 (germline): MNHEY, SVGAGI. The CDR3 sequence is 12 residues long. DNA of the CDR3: TGTGCCGTCGGGACTAGGGTTGACGAGCAGTACTTC. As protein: CAVGTRVDEQYF.

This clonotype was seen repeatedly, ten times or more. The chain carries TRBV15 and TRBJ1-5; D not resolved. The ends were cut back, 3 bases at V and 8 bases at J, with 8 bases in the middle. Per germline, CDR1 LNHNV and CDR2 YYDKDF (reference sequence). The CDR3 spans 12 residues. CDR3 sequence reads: CATSRDGEPQHF. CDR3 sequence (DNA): TGTGCCACCAGCAGGGACGGAGAGCCCCAGCATTTT.

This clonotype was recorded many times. The CDR3 DNA reads TGTGCCACCAGTGACGACAGTAGCAATCAGCCCCAGCATTTT. Amino acid sequence: CATSDDSSNQPQHF. This rearrangement joins TRBV24-1 to TRBJ1-5; TRBD1 might be the D (5 bases). Trimming took off 4 bases at V and 0 bases at J, with 6 bases between the two ends. The germline CDR1 and CDR2 sequences are KGHDR and SFDVKD. This CDR3 comprises 14 residues.

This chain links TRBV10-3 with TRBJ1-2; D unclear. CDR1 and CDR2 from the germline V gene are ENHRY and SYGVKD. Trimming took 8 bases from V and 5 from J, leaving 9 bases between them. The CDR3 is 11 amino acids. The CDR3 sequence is CAILGEYGYTF. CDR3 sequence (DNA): TGTGCCATCCTGGGCGAGTATGGCTACACCTTC.

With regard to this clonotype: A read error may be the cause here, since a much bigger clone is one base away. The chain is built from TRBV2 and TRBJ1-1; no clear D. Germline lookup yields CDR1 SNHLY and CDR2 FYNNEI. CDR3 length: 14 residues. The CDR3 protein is CASSEVGLNTEALF. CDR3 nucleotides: TGTGCCAGCAGTGAAGTGGGTTTGAACACTGAAGCTCTCTTT.

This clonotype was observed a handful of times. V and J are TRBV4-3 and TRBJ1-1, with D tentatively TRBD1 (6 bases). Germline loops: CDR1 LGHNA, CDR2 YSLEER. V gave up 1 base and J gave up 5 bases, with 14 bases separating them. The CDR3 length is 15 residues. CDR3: CASSQAWGLGTEAFF. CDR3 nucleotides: TGCGCCAGCAGCCAAGCATGGGGGCTGGGGACTGAAGCTTTCTTT.

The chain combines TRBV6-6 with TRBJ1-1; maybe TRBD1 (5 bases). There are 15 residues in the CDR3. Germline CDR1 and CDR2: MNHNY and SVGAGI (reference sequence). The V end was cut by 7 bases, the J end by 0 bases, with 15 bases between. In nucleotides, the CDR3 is TGTGCCAGCACCAAAAGGGGAAGCGTGAACACTGAAGCTTTCTTT. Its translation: CASTKRGSVNTEAFF.

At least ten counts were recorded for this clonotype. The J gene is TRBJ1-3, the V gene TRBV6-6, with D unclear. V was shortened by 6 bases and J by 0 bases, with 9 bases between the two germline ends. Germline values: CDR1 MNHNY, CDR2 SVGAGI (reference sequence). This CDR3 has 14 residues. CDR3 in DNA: TGTGCCAGCAGCGGGATCCCCTCTGGAAACACCATATATTTT. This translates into CASSGIPSGNTIYF.

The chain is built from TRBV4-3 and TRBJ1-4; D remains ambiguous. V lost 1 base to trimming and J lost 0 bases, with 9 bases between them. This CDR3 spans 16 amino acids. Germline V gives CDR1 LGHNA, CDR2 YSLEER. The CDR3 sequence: CASSQGLTSTNEKLFF. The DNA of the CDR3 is TGCGCCAGCAGCCAAGGTTTGACATCAACTAATGAAAAACTGTTTTTT.

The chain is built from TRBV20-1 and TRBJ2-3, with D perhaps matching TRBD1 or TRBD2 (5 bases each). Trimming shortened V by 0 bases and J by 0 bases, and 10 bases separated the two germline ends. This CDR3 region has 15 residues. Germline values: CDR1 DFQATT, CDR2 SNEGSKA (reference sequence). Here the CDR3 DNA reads TGCAGTGCTAGAGAGAGAGGGGTTAGCACAGATACGCAGTATTTT. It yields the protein CSARERGVSTDTQYF.

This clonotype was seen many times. CDR3 coding DNA: TGTGCCAGCAGCTTACTGGGTGGGGAGACCCAGTACTTC. This gives the protein CASSLLGGETQYF. The chain is built from TRBV5-6 and TRBJ2-5, with D uncertain. The germline V gene has CDR1 SGHDT and CDR2 YYEEEE. With 2 bases removed from V and 5 bases from J, the gap between germline ends came to 10 bases. CDR3 length equals 13 residues.

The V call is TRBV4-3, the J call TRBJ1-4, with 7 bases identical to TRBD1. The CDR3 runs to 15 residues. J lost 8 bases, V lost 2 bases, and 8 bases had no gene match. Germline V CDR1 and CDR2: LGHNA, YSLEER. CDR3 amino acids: CASSQKRQGREKLFF. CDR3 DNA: TGCGCCAGCAGCCAAAAACGACAGGGACGGGAAAAACTGTTTTTT.

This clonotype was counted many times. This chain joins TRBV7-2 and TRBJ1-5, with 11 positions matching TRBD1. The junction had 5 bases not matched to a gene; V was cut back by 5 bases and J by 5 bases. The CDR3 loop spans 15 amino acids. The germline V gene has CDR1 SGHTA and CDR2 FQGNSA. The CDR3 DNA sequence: TGTGCCAGCAGCCCCTGGACAGGGGGCGATCAGCCCCAGCATTTT. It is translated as CASSPWTGGDQPQHF. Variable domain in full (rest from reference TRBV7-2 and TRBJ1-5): GAGVSQSPSNKVTEKGKDVELRCDPISGHTALYWYRQSLGQGLEFLIYFQGNSAPDKSGLPSDRFSAERTGGSVSTLTIQRTQQEDSAVYLCASSPWTGGDQPQHFGDGTRLSIL.

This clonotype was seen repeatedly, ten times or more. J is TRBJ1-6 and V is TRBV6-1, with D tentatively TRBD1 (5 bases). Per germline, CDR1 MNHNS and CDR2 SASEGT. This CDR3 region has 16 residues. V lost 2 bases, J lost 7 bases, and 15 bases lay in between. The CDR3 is CASSEIGGRVNSPLHF. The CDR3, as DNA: TGTGCCAGCAGTGAAATTGGAGGCAGGGTGAATTCACCCCTCCACTTT.

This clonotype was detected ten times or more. The CDR3, as DNA: TGTGCCAGCAGCTTGGAATCCGCAGCGAACACTGAAGCTTTCTTT. This sequence encodes CASSLESAANTEAFF. The rearrangement uses TRBV5-8 and TRBJ1-1; D is undetermined. The CDR3 is 15 amino acids. CDR1 is SGHTS, CDR2 YDEGEE, per germline. Trimming stripped 0 bases from V and 1 base from J, with 10 bases between.

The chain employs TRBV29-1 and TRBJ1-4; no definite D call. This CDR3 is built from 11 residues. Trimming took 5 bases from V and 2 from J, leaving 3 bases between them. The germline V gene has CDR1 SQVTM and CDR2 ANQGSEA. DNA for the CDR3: TGCAGCGTTTCCACTAATGAAAAACTGTTTTTT. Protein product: CSVSTNEKLFF.

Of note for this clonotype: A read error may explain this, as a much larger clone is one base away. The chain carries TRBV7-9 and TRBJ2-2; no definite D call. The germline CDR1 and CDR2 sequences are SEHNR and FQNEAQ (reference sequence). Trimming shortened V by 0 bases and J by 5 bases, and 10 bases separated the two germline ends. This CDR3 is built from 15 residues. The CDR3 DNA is TGTGCCAGCAGCTTAGCCGCCCCGGTAACCGGGGAGCTGTTTTTT. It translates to CASSLAAPVTGELFF.